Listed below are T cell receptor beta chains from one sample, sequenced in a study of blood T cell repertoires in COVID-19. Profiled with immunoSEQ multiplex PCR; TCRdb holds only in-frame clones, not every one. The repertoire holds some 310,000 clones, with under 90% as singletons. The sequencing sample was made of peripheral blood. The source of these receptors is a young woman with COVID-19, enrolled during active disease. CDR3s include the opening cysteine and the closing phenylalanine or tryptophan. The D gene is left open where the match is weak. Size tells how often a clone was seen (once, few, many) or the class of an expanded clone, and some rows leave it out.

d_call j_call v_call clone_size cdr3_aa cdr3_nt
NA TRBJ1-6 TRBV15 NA CATSRDSSYNSPLHF TGTGCCACCAGCAGAGATAGCTCCTATAATTCACCCCTCCACTTT
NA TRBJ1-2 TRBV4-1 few CASSQDPGDLLSYGYTF TGCGCCAGCAGCCAAGATCCAGGGGACCTCCTAAGCTATGGCTACACCTTC
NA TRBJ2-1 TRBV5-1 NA CASSLRTADNEQFF TGCGCCAGCAGCCTTAGGACAGCTGACAATGAGCAGTTCTTC
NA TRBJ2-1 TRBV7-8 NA CASSSGTPEQFF TGTGCCAGCAGCTCTGGGACTCCTGAGCAGTTCTTC
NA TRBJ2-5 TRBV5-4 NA CASSQGSPTGVETQYF TGTGCCAGCAGCCAGGGGTCCCCGACTGGAGTGGAGACCCAGTACTTC
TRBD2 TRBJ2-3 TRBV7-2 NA CASSSESTGTSHRF TGTGCCAGCAGCTCAGAATCGACCGGGACTAGCCACCGTTTT
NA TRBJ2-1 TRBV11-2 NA CASSLERQNEQFF TGTGCCAGCAGCTTAGAGAGACAGAATGAGCAGTTCTTC
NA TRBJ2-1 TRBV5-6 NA CASGFQADEQFF TGTGCCAGCGGCTTTCAGGCTGATGAGCAGTTCTTC
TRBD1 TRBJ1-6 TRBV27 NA CASRQGADNSPLHF TGTGCCAGCAGACAGGGGGCCGATAATTCACCCCTCCACTTT
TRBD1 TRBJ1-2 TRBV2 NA CARDRGSYGYTF TGTGCCAGGGACAGGGGATCTTATGGCTACACCTTC
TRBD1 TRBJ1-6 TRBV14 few CASSPGQGINSPLHF TGTGCCAGCAGCCCGGGACAGGGGATCAATTCACCCCTCCACTTT
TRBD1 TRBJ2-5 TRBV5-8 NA CASSSPGTEETQYF TGTGCCAGCAGCTCCCCCGGGACAGAAGAGACCCAGTACTTC
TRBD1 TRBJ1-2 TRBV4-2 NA CASTQAVTGDYGYTF TGTGCCAGCACCCAAGCCGTGACAGGGGACTATGGCTACACCTTC
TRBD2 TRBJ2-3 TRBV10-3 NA CAISPGLAGDGTDTQYF TGTGCCATCAGTCCAGGACTAGCGGGAGACGGGACAGATACGCAGTATTTT
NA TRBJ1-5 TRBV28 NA CASSSSGDAQPQHF TGTGCCAGCAGTTCTTCAGGGGATGCTCAGCCCCAGCATTTT
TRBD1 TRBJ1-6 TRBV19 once CASATRQGNSPLHF TGTGCCAGTGCTACTCGACAGGGAAATTCACCCCTCCACTTT
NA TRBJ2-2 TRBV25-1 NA CASSHPPGNTGELFF TGTGCCAGCAGTCATCCCCCAGGCAACACCGGGGAGCTGTTTTTT
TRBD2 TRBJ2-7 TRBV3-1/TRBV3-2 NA CASSQSGGPGEQYF TGTGCCAGCAGCCAATCGGGAGGGCCAGGCGAGCAGTACTTC
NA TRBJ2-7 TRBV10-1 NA CASSESRGAHEQYF TGCGCCAGCAGTGAGTCGCGTGGGGCCCACGAGCAGTACTTC
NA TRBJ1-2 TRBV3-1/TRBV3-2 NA CASSQEAGHQGYTF TGTGCCAGCAGCCAAGAAGCGGGACATCAGGGCTACACCTTC
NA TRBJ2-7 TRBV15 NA CATSSDRTPSSYEQYF TGTGCCACCAGCAGCGATCGCACTCCAAGCTCCTACGAGCAGTACTTC
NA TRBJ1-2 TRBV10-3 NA CAISPDIGGYTF TGTGCCATCAGTCCGGACATCGGTGGCTACACCTTC
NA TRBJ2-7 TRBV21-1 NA CASSKFGRVYEQYF TGTGCCAGCAGCAAATTCGGCAGGGTCTACGAGCAGTACTTC
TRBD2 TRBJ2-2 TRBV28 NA CASSPSGNTGELFF TGTGCCAGCAGCCCTAGCGGGAACACCGGGGAGCTGTTTTTT
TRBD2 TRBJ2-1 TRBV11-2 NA CASSRGLAGPNEQFF TGTGCCAGCAGCCGGGGACTAGCGGGACCAAATGAGCAGTTCTTC
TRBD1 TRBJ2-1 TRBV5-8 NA CASSLGQGAFNEQFF TGTGCCAGCAGCTTGGGACAGGGGGCCTTCAATGAGCAGTTCTTC
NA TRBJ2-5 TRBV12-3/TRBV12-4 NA CASSLGGQETQYF TGTGCCAGCAGTTTAGGGGGGCAGGAGACCCAGTACTTC
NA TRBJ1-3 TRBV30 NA CAWSKALLSSGNTIYF TGTGCCTGGAGCAAAGCACTACTTAGCTCTGGAAACACCATATATTTT
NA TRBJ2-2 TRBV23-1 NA CAKDRNTGELFF TGCGCCAAGGACAGAAATACCGGGGAGCTGTTTTTT
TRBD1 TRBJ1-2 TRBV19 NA CASSMTGASNYGYTF TGTGCCAGTAGTATGACAGGGGCTTCTAACTATGGCTACACCTTC
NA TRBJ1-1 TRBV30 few CAWSAGVGEAFF TGTGCCTGGAGTGCGGGGGTGGGTGAAGCTTTCTTT
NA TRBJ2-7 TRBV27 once CASSFSGGEQYF TGTGCCAGCAGTTTTTCCGGTGGCGAGCAGTACTTC
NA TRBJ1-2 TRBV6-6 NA CASSYSPVYGYTF TGTGCCAGCAGTTACTCGCCGGTGTACGGCTACACCTTC
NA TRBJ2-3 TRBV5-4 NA CASSLQGSDTQYF TGTGCCAGCAGCCTACAGGGCTCAGATACGCAGTATTTT
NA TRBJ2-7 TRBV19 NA CASQAPSYEQYF TGTGCCAGTCAGGCCCCCTCCTACGAGCAGTACTTC
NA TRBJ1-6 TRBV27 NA CASLAAASYNSPLHF TGTGCCTCCTTGGCGGCAGCCAGCTATAATTCACCCCTCCACTTT
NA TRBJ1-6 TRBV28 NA CASSPWGGRGAPLHF TGTGCCAGCAGTCCCTGGGGGGGCCGGGGGGCACCCCTCCACTTT
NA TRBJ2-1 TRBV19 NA CASSIVGGASNEQFF TGTGCCAGTAGTATAGTGGGCGGGGCCTCCAATGAGCAGTTCTTC
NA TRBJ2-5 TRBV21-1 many CASSKGSGCETQYF TGTGCCAGCAGCAAAGGGAGCGGGTGCGAGACCCAGTACTTC
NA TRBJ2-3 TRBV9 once CASSVASLNPDTQYF TGTGCCAGCAGCGTGGCTAGCCTTAATCCAGATACGCAGTATTTT
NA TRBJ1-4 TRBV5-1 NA CASSFGGTAGEKLFF TGCGCCAGCAGCTTCGGAGGGACCGCGGGTGAAAAACTGTTTTTT
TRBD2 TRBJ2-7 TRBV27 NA CASSFGTSDYEQYF TGTGCCAGCAGTTTCGGGACTAGCGACTACGAGCAGTACTTC
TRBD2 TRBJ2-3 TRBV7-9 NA CASSFPGLAGGLEGDTQYF TGTGCCAGCAGCTTCCCGGGACTAGCGGGAGGCCTCGAGGGCGATACGCAGTATTTT
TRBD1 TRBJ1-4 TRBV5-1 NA CASSFDRGPANEKLFF TGCGCCAGCAGCTTCGACAGGGGTCCAGCTAATGAAAAACTGTTTTTT
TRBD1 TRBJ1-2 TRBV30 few CAWSMDHGTGQYGYTF TGTGCCTGGAGTATGGATCACGGGACAGGGCAGTATGGCTACACCTTC
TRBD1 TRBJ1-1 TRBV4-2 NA CASSQDPSGTGWYTEAFF TGTGCCAGCAGCCAAGATCCCTCAGGGACAGGGTGGTACACTGAAGCTTTCTTT
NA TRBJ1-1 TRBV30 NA CAWAGLSTEAFF TGTGCCTGGGCAGGGTTGTCCACTGAAGCTTTCTTT
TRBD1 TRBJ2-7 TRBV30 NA CAWSLQGDSYEQYF TGTGCCTGGAGTCTACAGGGGGACTCCTACGAGCAGTACTTC